These T cell receptor beta chains were read from a single sample in a study of shared clonotypes between healthy human individuals. Produced via immunoSEQ multiplex PCR; TCRdb's table is partial and in-frame only. The repertoire holds 2 million to 3 million clones, roughly 93% seen once, with 0.36% in the top ten. Source material: naive CD4+ T cells from PBMCs. These receptors were collected from a man aged 18 to 30 in good health. Some clones in this sample may be carry-over from other donors' samples. The CDR3 runs from the conserved cysteine through the conserved F or W. For some rows the clone size is stated as once, few or many, or as a class when expanded; others skip it.

clone size	V gene	J gene	CDR3 protein
.	TRBV5-1	TRBJ2-1	CASSSKAGTNEQFF
once	TRBV7-3	TRBJ2-7	CASSTGTSGSEQYF
.	TRBV5-1	TRBJ1-2	CASSLAGANYGYTF
.	TRBV5-6	TRBJ1-1	CASSLTGGRRVAEAFF
.	TRBV11-3	TRBJ2-1	CASSLEGSITYNEQFF
.	TRBV5-1	TRBJ2-3	CASSLESGTDTQYF
.	TRBV19	TRBJ2-1	CASSKREGSYNEQFF
.	TRBV6-6	TRBJ2-7	CASSVEALYEQYF
.	TRBV10-3	TRBJ2-3	CAISVSTVGTDTQYF
.	TRBV5-1	TRBJ2-7	CASSLAWDREYEQYF
.	TRBV10-3	TRBJ1-4	CAIRGTGGDEKLFF
.	TRBV18	TRBJ1-2	CASSPGTVYGYTF
.	TRBV29-1	TRBJ2-5	CSVEGAGAGGGETQYF
.	TRBV11-1	TRBJ2-3	CASSRTSGRTDTQYF
.	TRBV5-6	TRBJ2-7	CASSLLGHTYEQYF
.	TRBV18	TRBJ2-1	CASSPMAGPYNEQFF
.	TRBV9	TRBJ2-3	CASSVVGGGQGTQYF
.	TRBV9	TRBJ2-2	CASSVAGSVTGELFF
.	TRBV5-1	TRBJ2-2	CASSLDLLGVSGNTGELFF
.	TRBV4-1	TRBJ2-7	CASSRGSSYYEQYF
.	TRBV7-3	TRBJ2-3	CASSPLAGATTDTQYF
.	TRBV7-3	TRBJ2-1	CASSLLTAEEQFF